Below, one T cell receptor beta chain is given with its context. Its antigen is unidentified. TCRdb keeps only in-frame clones here, not all; method: immunoSEQ multiplex PCR. The table lists 15,000 to 19,000 clones, 84% of them singletons, with about 4.7% in the top ten. This record belongs to a study of T cells after posttransplantation cyclophosphamide. Whole-study results and caveats: Blood and skin or GI T cell repertoires showed limited TRB overlap. Later post-transplant blood repertoires were often dominated by donor CD8+ memory clones. Recipient CMV seropositivity and CMV reactivation strongly tracked TRB clonality.

V was clipped by 3 bases and J by 4 bases, with 12 bases between them. CDR1 is KGHSH, CDR2 LQKENI, per germline. There are 14 residues in the CDR3. Controls had myeloablative marrow grafts with methotrexate and calcineurin inhibitor, sampled at 1 year. This TCR was sampled from a young adult male patient who received an allogeneic stem cell transplant from a related donor, was CMV-positive, and had no GVHD. The graft donor may have contributed some T cells. This chain uses TRBV18 with TRBJ2-5; perhaps TRBD2 as D (7 bases). The specimen was PBMCs, collected more than 350 days after allogeneic stem cell transplant with calcineurin inhibitor and methotrexate. This CDR3 is CASSPAGGLETQYF. DNA for the CDR3: TGTGCCAGCTCACCCGCCGGGGGGCTAGAGACCCAGTACTTC.